The following is a T cell receptor (beta chain) sequence with its context. Its specific antigen is unknown. It has no much larger one-base neighbor in the sample; base qualities were not kept. TCRbeta CDR3 regions were amplified from genomic DNA using the immunoSEQ Assay, a bias-controlled multiplex PCR. The authors' analysis ran thus. Nucleated cell counts per sample were estimated from amplification of reference gene primers within the assay. Sequence reads were collapsed and filtered to measure the absolute abundance of every unique TCRbeta CDR3 rearrangement. For each sample, productive Simpson clonality was calculated as the square root of Simpson's diversity index over productive rearrangements. TCRdb re-hosts the immuneACCESS table, in-frame sequences only. Its copies lack some clones; in the studies checked, an unresolved V gene accounts for under half of them, and the cause for the rest is not known. The V and J calls and clone size come from that table; D and trimming were worked out from the DNA. Recorded for this sample are around 250,000 clones; around nine tenths of them occurred a single time. The ten most abundant clones make up roughly 1.6% of the sample.

These data belong to a study of blood T cell repertoires in COVID-19 (TCRdb year 2020). Regarding the study in general: Samples covering the acute and convalescent phases of COVID-19 were provided by collaborators in the United States, Italy and Spain. The prospective study material was composed of cDNA or gDNA derived from T cells, B-cell-depleted T cells, or PBMCs. Subjects who had been exposed to COVID-19, were actively infected with it, or had recovered from it provided the deeply sampled blood TCRbeta repertoires that made up the dataset. The repertoires were made available in a free public database intended to serve as a resource for research on the immune response to SARS-CoV-2. The samples were drawn from two sources: the first 160 participants of the ongoing ImmuneRACE study, and 950 to 1,500 subjects contributed by 6 global collaborators. The sample metadata nearly always contained a de-identified subject ID, COVID-19 status, age in years and sex. HLA class I and class II types, where available, came from metadata supplied by the sample provider rather than from assay-based typing. The study at large found these results: The amount of clinical and demographic metadata varied by source and participant and was provided uncurated.

Participants in the prospective study were aged 18 to 89 years, lived in under 30 United States geographic areas, and enrolled through a virtual design. To assign participants to cohorts, the prospective study relied on clinical history that participants themselves reported in a screening survey and a study questionnaire. For ImmuneRACE Cohort 3, a participant was defined as recovered based on two consecutive negative NP/OP PCR tests, clearance by a healthcare professional, or resolution of symptoms. In the prospective study, whole blood, serum and a nasopharyngeal or oropharyngeal swab were collected from each participant by mobile phlebotomists. Prospective study participants could optionally give additional blood draws and questionnaires over an approximately two-month period. Before DNA extraction, blood samples from the prospective study were shipped at room temperature or frozen. Taken from the germline V gene (reference sequence), the CDR1 and CDR2 loops are MNHEY and SMNVEV. The CDR3 covers 17 residues, taking in both the cysteine and the phenylalanine. The only DNA kept is the CDR3, 51 bases in frame from the first base. The germline V and J ends show losses of 4 bases and 0 bases respectively, and no gene match explains 6 bases of the junction.

Source material: PBMCs or T cells enriched from blood (not recorded which). The rearranged segments are TRBV27 and TRBJ2-2, with 9 central nucleotides matching TRBD2. The clonotype originates from a woman between 50 and 59 years old who had recovered from COVID-19. The CDR3 corresponds to CASSYGSGRANTGELFF. The nucleotide sequence reads as follows: TGTGCCAGCAGTTATGGTAGCGGGAGAGCGAACACCGGGGAGCTGTTTTTT.